The text below deals with one T cell receptor (beta chain). This clone's antigen is unknown. No quality values exist for individual bases; no much larger clone is one base distant. The germline V gene supplies CDR1 SGHRS and CDR2 YFSETQ. Relative to germline, V is 4 bases shorter and J is 9 bases shorter, with 11 bases between their ends. The CDR3 runs 12 residues from the cysteine to the phenylalanine. Just the 36-base CDR3 DNA is kept, in frame starting at base 1. TCRbeta CDR3 regions were amplified from genomic DNA by means of the immunoSEQ Assay, a bias-controlled multiplex PCR. Concerning the study's data processing: The number of nucleated cells in each sample was estimated from the amplification of reference gene primers within the assay. To quantify the absolute abundance of each unique TCRbeta CDR3 rearrangement, sequence reads were collapsed and filtered. For each sample, productive Simpson clonality was calculated as the square root of Simpson's diversity index across productive rearrangements. TCRdb mirrors the immuneACCESS table, restricted to in-frame sequences. Some clones are absent from its copies; in checked studies, under half trace to an unresolved V gene, and the reason for the others is unknown. That table furnishes V, J and clone size, whereas the DNA furnished D and trimming. This sample is represented by about 240,000 clones; approximately 86% of them were singletons. The top ten clones comprise around 7.3% of the sample.

The entry originates in a study of blood T cell repertoires in COVID-19 (TCRdb year 2020). A note on the overall study: The collaborator samples originated in the United States, Italy and Spain and spanned the acute and convalescent phases of COVID-19. A freely available public database, intended as a resource for researchers studying the immune response to SARS-CoV-2, is where the repertoires were released. Subjects who had been exposed to COVID-19, were actively infected with it, or had recovered from it provided the deeply sampled blood TCRbeta repertoires that made up the dataset. Nearly every sample came with metadata listing a de-identified subject ID, COVID-19 status, age in years and sex. The samples were drawn from the first 160 participants of the ongoing ImmuneRACE study and from roughly 1,300 subjects provided by 6 global collaborators. Where available, HLA class I and class II types were obtained from metadata supplied by the sample provider rather than from assay-based typing. The prospective study material was composed of cDNA or gDNA derived from T cells, B-cell-depleted T cells, or PBMCs.

Points the paper makes about the study in general: The amount of clinical and demographic metadata varied by source and participant and was provided uncurated.

Collaborating institutions collected whole blood in K2EDTA tubes following their own protocols. Collaborator samples were shipped for TCRbeta analysis as frozen whole blood, isolated PBMCs, or DNA extracted from either sample type. The TCR sequence derives from a woman aged 70-85 years with active or convalescent COVID-19. Here the chain combines TRBV5-1 and TRBJ2-1; perhaps TRBD1 is the D gene, with 5 bases matching. Sample: peripheral blood. The CDR3 reads CASSDLGPEQFF. Here is the DNA: TGCGCCAGCAGCGACCTGGGGCCTGAGCAGTTCTTC.